This T cell receptor beta chain was observed in a study of T cells in Graves' hyperthyroidism and ophthalmopathy. Whole-study findings and limits: Stable hyperthyroidism was told apart from ophthalmopathy by a model built on 13 V-J features. The model forecast ophthalmopathy, anticipating it by a median approximately 6 months before onset. Blood also held most thyroid clonotypes expanded beyond 0.001.

After removal of 6 bases from V and 8 bases from J, the junction contained 16 bases not matched to a gene. In germline, CDR1 is MNHNS, CDR2 SASEGT. The CDR3 has 16 residues. RNA transcripts yielded amplified TCR beta CDR3 regions. First-round RT-PCR targeting the TCR CDR3 was performed with the HTBI primer set. Using its own MiXCR run on the multiplex PCR reads, TCRdb lists one record per CDR3 protein. In the table there are 300,000 to 500,000 distinct CDR3 sequences, over 13% of which are singletons. For this clonotype: Its antigen is unidentified.

On the basis of clinical symptoms, serum thyroxine and TRAb, thyroid ultrasound and orbital computed tomography, diagnoses were made. The chain uses TRBV6-1 and TRBJ1-2; TRBD1 agrees at 9 bases. This clonotype originated in a man over 45 with Graves' ophthalmopathy. Material: blood. In nucleotides, the CDR3 is TGTGCCAGCAGAAAATTGTCCGGGACAGGGACAGGAGGCTACACCTTC. Translating gives CASRKLSGTGTGGYTF.